Each of the 2 T cell receptor beta chains below was sequenced from the same sample in a study of T cell repertoires in cytomegalovirus infection. TCRdb fed the reads into MiXCR, producing one record per CDR3 protein. The table shows around 280,000 distinct CDR3 sequences, with roughly 15% occurring only once. Specimen: PBMCs. These receptors all come from a human donor in good health (CMV status not recorded). Some clones in this sample may be carry-over from other donors' samples.

This clonotype appeared many times. The rearrangement uses TRBV11-2 and TRBJ2-2, with 14 bases identical to TRBD2. This CDR3 has 18 residues. Germline lookup yields CDR1 SGHAT and CDR2 FQNNGV. Trimming at V came to 7 bases and at J to 6 bases, leaving 13 bases not matched to a gene. CDR3 DNA: TGTGCCAGCATCACGGGACTAGCGGGAGAATACGGCGCCGGGGAGCTGTTTTTT. This codes for CASITGLAGEYGAGELFF. Together with reference TRBV11-2 and TRBJ2-2, the CDR3 gives the full variable domain: EAGVAQSPRYKIIEKRQSVAFWCNPISGHATLYWYQQILGQGPKLLIQFQNNGVVDDSQLPKDRFSAERLKGVDSTLKIQPAKLEDSAVYLCASITGLAGEYGAGELFFGEGSRLTVL.

This clonotype was found a few times. This rearrangement joins TRBV18 to TRBJ2-1; D is perhaps TRBD1 (5 bases). The V gene lost 3 bases and the J gene lost 7 bases, with 16 bases spanning the gap. The CDR3 contains 15 residues. Per the germline V gene, CDR1 is KGHSH and CDR2 is LQKENI. The CDR3, as DNA: TGTGCCAGCTCACCTGGACCTAGGGGTGCGAATGAGCAGTTCTTC. Translating it yields CASSPGPRGANEQFF.